This TCR beta chain was identified in a study of blood T cell repertoires in COVID-19. Background on the study: The United States, Italy and Spain provided the acute and convalescent COVID-19 samples. PBMCs, B-cell-depleted T cells, or T cells provided the cDNA or gDNA that made up the material.

This CDR3 has 14 residues. Per germline, CDR1 MNHEY and CDR2 SMNVEV (reference sequence). J was trimmed by 7 bases and V by 6 bases; bases with no gene match: 7. Measured with immunoSEQ multiplex PCR; TCRdb has only the in-frame clones, and not every one. Of roughly 350,000 clones listed, about nine tenths were seen once; the top ten hold roughly 6%. This chain uses TRBV27 with TRBJ1-5; 9 bases line up with TRBD1. The material sequenced was peripheral blood. This TCR was recovered from a woman between 50 and 59 years old with COVID-19, enrolled during active disease. CDR3 loop: CASSRDREFQPQHF. The CDR3 region has the DNA TGTGCCAGCAGCCGGGACAGGGAATTCCAGCCCCAGCATTTT.